This TCR beta chain was obtained from a study of T cell responses to AZD1222 COVID-19 vaccine. Produced via immunoSEQ multiplex PCR; TCRdb's table is partial and in-frame only. The data show roughly 140,000 clones, about nine tenths seen once. CDR3 size: 14 residues. V lost 6 bases to trimming and J lost 7 bases; unmatched junction nucleotides: 10. Germline CDR1 and CDR2: MNHEY and SVGAGI. This specimen consisted of peripheral blood, obtained on day 0 of AZD1222 vaccination. The rearrangement joins TRBV6-5 to TRBJ2-7; 9 nucleotides align to TRBD2. The sequence was collected from an adult in good health. This CDR3 reads CASRIRGLALEQYF. CDR3 coding DNA: TGTGCCAGCAGAATCCGGGGACTAGCATTGGAGCAGTACTTC.